The table lists the clone carrying this T cell receptor (beta chain) with many counts. Antigen unknown. Unique molecular identifiers were incorporated into the prepared TCRbeta library. From the PCR reads, TCRdb called clonotypes with MiXCR, one entry per CDR3 protein. This table has hundreds of thousands of distinct CDR3 sequences, 13% appearing once. This specimen comes from a study of T-cell reconstitution after alpha-beta-depleted transplantation in children. General study findings and limits: T-cell counts and diversity at one year post-transplant came mainly from newly produced T cells. Alpha-beta T cells about two months after transplant reportedly derived from several hundred expanded graft clones. The high TCRbeta diversity at day 60 in some patients came from surviving recipient T cells and thymic progenitors.

This CDR3 comprises 16 residues. Per the germline V gene, CDR1 is SGHRS and CDR2 is YFSETQ. Trimming removed 2 bases from V and 5 bases from J, with 19 bases in between. This sequence originates from a girl aged 2 to 10 with congenital amegakaryocytic thrombocytopenia, due to receive a stem cell transplant. Sequenced material: PBMCs, taken before TCRalphabeta/CD19-depleted stem cell transplant. The rearrangement joins TRBV5-1 to TRBJ1-1; D is possibly TRBD1 (6 bases). In DNA form, the CDR3 reads TGCGCCAGCAGCTTTAATTTCGGGGGCCCGGGGACTGAAGCTTTCTTT. The encoded protein is CASSFNFGGPGTEAFF.